The sequence of this TCR beta chain was determined in a study of shared clonotypes between healthy human individuals. Libraries were prepared by immunoSEQ multiplex PCR; TCRdb keeps only in-frame clonotypes and omits some of them. This table has some 2,500,000 clones, approximately 94% appearing once. Worth noting for this clone: Other nucleotide sequences in the sample specify the same CDR3.

Germline-derived CDR1 and CDR2 are SQVTM and ANQGSEA. The CDR3 sequence is 13 residues long. V was shortened by 6 bases and J by 0 bases, with 11 bases between the two germline ends. Source material: naive CD4+ T cells from PBMCs. Subset specified: CD45RA+ positively selected. This chain links TRBV29-1 with TRBJ1-1; D call uncertain. This sequence was found in a man aged 18 to 30 in good health. Some clones in this sample may be carry-over from other donors' samples. The chain's CDR3 is CSVAGRMNTEAFF. CDR3 DNA sequence: TGCAGCGTAGCCGGACGGATGAACACTGAAGCTTTCTTT. The full variable domain, its missing parts supplied by reference TRBV29-1 and TRBJ1-1, is SAVISQKPSRDICQRGTSLTIQCQVDSQVTMMFWYRQQPGQSLTLIATANQGSEATYESGFVIDKFPISRPNLTFSTLTVSNMSPEDSSIYLCSVAGRMNTEAFFGQGTRLTVV.